This entry describes one T cell receptor (beta chain). Profiled with immunoSEQ multiplex PCR; TCRdb holds only in-frame clones, not every one. The profile shows 3,000 to 4,000 clones, about 80% of them singletons. These data come from a study of T cells after posttransplantation cyclophosphamide. Germline lookup yields CDR1 GTSNPN and CDR2 SVGIG (reference sequence). J gave up 8 bases and V 2 bases, and 6 bases lay outside the gene matches. This CDR3 region has 14 residues. The chain carries TRBV30 and TRBJ2-1, with 10 bases that match TRBD2. This receptor was identified in a woman aged 55-69 years in good health, CMV-negative, and a related stem cell transplant donor. The source material was CD8+ T cells sorted from bone marrow. The CDR3: CAWSTGLANDEQFF. In DNA form, the CDR3 reads TGTGCCTGGAGTACGGGACTAGCGAACGATGAGCAGTTCTTC.